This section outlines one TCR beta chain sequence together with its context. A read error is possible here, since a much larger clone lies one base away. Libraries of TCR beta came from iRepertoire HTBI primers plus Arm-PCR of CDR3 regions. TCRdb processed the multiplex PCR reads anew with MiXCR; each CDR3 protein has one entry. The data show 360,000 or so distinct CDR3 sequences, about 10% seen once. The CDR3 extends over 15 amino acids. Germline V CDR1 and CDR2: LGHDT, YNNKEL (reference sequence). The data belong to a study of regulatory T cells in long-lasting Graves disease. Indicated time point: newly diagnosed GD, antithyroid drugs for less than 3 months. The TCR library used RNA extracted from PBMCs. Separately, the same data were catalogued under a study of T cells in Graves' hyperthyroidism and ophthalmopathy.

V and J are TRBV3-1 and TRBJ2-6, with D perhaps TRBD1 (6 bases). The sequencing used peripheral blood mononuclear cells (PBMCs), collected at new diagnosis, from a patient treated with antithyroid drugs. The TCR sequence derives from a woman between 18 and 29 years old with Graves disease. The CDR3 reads CASRLQGAGTNVLTF. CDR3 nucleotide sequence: TGTGCCAGCAGGCTACAGGGCGCTGGGACCAACGTCCTGACTTTC.